This is a list of T cell receptor beta chains from one sample in a study of T cells in Graves' hyperthyroidism and ophthalmopathy. Each CDR3 protein is one row after TCRdb ran MiXCR on the multiplex PCR reads. This sample has roughly 200,000 distinct CDR3 sequences; 15% to 20% occur once, and the top ten carry around 43%. Specimen: blood. These receptors were obtained from a man between 40 and 49 years old with Graves' hyperthyroidism. CDR3s include the opening cysteine and the closing phenylalanine or tryptophan. D genes are given only for firm matches.

D gene	V gene	J gene	CDR3 protein
NA	TRBV14	TRBJ1-6	CASSRLTWGSYNSPLHF
TRBD1	TRBV7-9	TRBJ1-4	CASSFQGALRNEKLFF
TRBD2	TRBV11-2	TRBJ2-5	CASSLLRGGSETQYF
NA	TRBV27	TRBJ2-3	CASRVGGGDTQYF
NA	TRBV6-2/TRBV6-3	TRBJ2-3	CATRLSSTDTQYF
TRBD1	TRBV19	TRBJ1-5	CASRGTATSNQPQHF
NA	TRBV15	TRBJ1-1	CATSREGQFQAFF
TRBD1	TRBV6-2/TRBV6-3	TRBJ2-5	CASTLSLGQGAEETQYF
NA	TRBV3-1	TRBJ1-2	CASSQAGRYTF
NA	TRBV12-3/TRBV12-4	TRBJ1-1	CASIVNTEAFF
TRBD1	TRBV7-3	TRBJ2-2	CASSARGRAGELFF
NA	TRBV5-1	TRBJ1-4	CASSLGRQASFNEKLFF
NA	TRBV30	TRBJ1-3	CAWSATGLGGDTIYF
NA	TRBV15	TRBJ2-4	CATSRERVKNIQYF
NA	TRBV7-2	TRBJ2-1	CASSSGRVSSYNEQFF
TRBD1	TRBV7-9	TRBJ1-6	CASSSRDREASPLHF
NA	TRBV7-2	TRBJ2-3	CASSLSSDTQYF
TRBD1	TRBV29-1	TRBJ2-7	CSVNIPGQSYEQYF
NA	TRBV4-2	TRBJ1-3	CASSPGAPGGNTIYF
NA	TRBV7-9	TRBJ1-2	CASSLEVYGYTF
TRBD1	TRBV6-5	TRBJ2-3	CASSYDQTGKLTDTQYF
NA	TRBV4-2	TRBJ2-1	CASSQNHRDASYNEQFF
NA	TRBV7-3	TRBJ2-2	CASSWDGGTGELFF
NA	TRBV6-1	TRBJ1-3	CASTRGAVGNTIYF
TRBD2	TRBV20-1	TRBJ2-7	CSATSTSGSYEQYF
NA	TRBV6-2/TRBV6-3	TRBJ2-5	CASSSWGEETQYF
NA	TRBV20-1	TRBJ2-4	CSARLFLAKNIQYF
NA	TRBV6-1	TRBJ1-2	CASSDNHNIYGYTF
NA	TRBV2	TRBJ2-5	CASSPGTGPETQYF
NA	TRBV7-9	TRBJ1-2	CASSNRDTARLNYGYTF
TRBD1	TRBV28	TRBJ2-5	CASSSKSWGTALRAQYF
NA	TRBV7-8	TRBJ2-6	CASSLEFGDSGANVLTF
TRBD2	TRBV12-3/TRBV12-4	TRBJ2-1	CASSFLAGHSEQFF
NA	TRBV12-3/TRBV12-4	TRBJ2-5	CASSLPQGGGGTQYF
NA	TRBV7-3	TRBJ2-1	CASSFSGYRENEQFF
NA	TRBV2	TRBJ2-7	CASSGRGGKQYF
NA	TRBV7-9	TRBJ1-1	CASSLAEEAFF
NA	TRBV27	TRBJ1-2	CASSLFPESNYGYTF
TRBD1	TRBV6-2/TRBV6-3	TRBJ1-5	CASSTGTATRPQHF
NA	TRBV6-9	TRBJ2-4	CASTRDLTKNIQYF
NA	TRBV20-1	TRBJ1-5	CSASPRNQPQHF
NA	TRBV7-2	TRBJ1-2	CASSPPYYGYTF
TRBD2	TRBV25-1	TRBJ2-5	CASTKVASGEETQYF
NA	TRBV15	TRBJ1-3	CATSPLPSTGQNSSSGNTIYF
NA	TRBV19	TRBJ1-1	CASDSGRDTEAFF
NA	TRBV7-2	TRBJ1-2	CASRLRDGPYGYTF
NA	TRBV11-2	TRBJ1-6	CASSPGRGIYSPLHF
NA	TRBV12-3/TRBV12-4	TRBJ1-1	CASSSPPLNTEAFF
TRBD2	TRBV30	TRBJ2-7	CAWDRGAYEQYF